These 21 T cell receptor beta chains were all obtained from the same sample, sequenced in a study of cytomegalovirus exposure and HLA in healthy donors. Primers: 60 Vbeta forward and 13 Jbeta reverse. Clones were sequenced by immunoSEQ multiplex PCR, and TCRdb holds only the in-frame ones, with some missing. The sample has about 43,000 clones, around 58% seen once. The sample was PBMCs. The receptors come from a man aged 60-69 years in good health and CMV-seropositive.

This clone has only a few counts. The chain links TRBV2 to TRBJ2-5; TRBD2 matches at 10 bases. With V trimmed by 3 bases and J by 3 bases, 7 bases remained unmatched. This CDR3 has 16 residues. From germline, CDR1 is SNHLY and CDR2 FYNNEI. CDR3 nucleotides: TGTGCCAGCAGTGAGGGGGGAGGACTAGCGGAAGAGACCCAGTACTTC. Its translation is CASSEGGGLAEETQYF.

The chain carries TRBV6-5 and TRBJ2-2, with D tentatively TRBD1 (5 bases). The CDR3 is 12 amino acids. The V and J ends lost 6 bases and 6 bases respectively, with 8 bases between them. Germline V gives CDR1 MNHEY, CDR2 SVGAGI. As DNA, the CDR3 is TGTGCCAGCAGCGTAGGGGCCGGGGAGCTGTTTTTT. Translation gives CASSVGAGELFF.

This rearrangement joins TRBV4-3 to TRBJ2-3; 11 positions agree with TRBD2. Germline CDR1 LGHNA, CDR2 YSLEER. There are 15 residues in the CDR3. With 5 bases clipped from V and 6 bases from J, the junction kept 7 bases outside the gene matches. The CDR3 here is CASSETSGSEDTQYF. The CDR3 DNA follows: TGCGCCAGCAGCGAAACTAGCGGGAGTGAGGATACGCAGTATTTT.

This clone has a single count. This chain connects TRBV27 to TRBJ2-7, with TRBD1 as a possible D gene (6 bases). Trimming took 6 bases from V and 3 from J, leaving 12 bases between them. The CDR3 is 13 amino acids. Germline loops: CDR1 MNHEY, CDR2 SMNVEV (reference sequence). CDR3 sequence reads: CASSISGVYEQYF. CDR3 nucleotides: TGTGCCAGCAGCATCTCAGGGGTCTACGAGCAGTACTTC.

This rearrangement joins TRBV4-2 to TRBJ2-5; no definite D call. This CDR3 region has 14 residues. V shed 0 bases and J shed 0 bases, with 5 bases lying between them. In germline, CDR1 is LGHNA, CDR2 YNFKEQ. CDR3 in DNA: TGTGCCAGCAGCCAAGACTCGTACCAAGAGACCCAGTACTTC. Its translation: CASSQDSYQETQYF.

V gene TRBV15 combines with J gene TRBJ2-2; the match to TRBD1 covers 8 bases. The V gene's germline CDR1 is LNHNV and CDR2 YYDKDF (reference sequence). Germline trimming cut 3 bases from V and 7 bases from J; bases unmatched to any gene: 4. The CDR3 is 14 amino acids. CDR3 protein: CATSSRGRGGELFF. The CDR3 region has the DNA TGTGCCACCAGCAGCAGGGGGCGGGGCGGGGAGCTGTTTTTT. Combining the CDR3 with reference TRBV15 and TRBJ2-2 gives the whole variable domain DAMVIQNPRYQVTQFGKPVTLSCSQTLNHNVMYWYQQKSSQAPKLLFHYYDKDFNNEADTPDNFQSRRPNTSFCFLDIRSPGLGDTAMYLCATSSRGRGGELFFGEGSRLTVL.

The V gene is TRBV19, the J gene TRBJ2-5, with a tentative D call TRBD1 (6 bases). V lost 4 bases, J lost 5 bases, and 20 bases lay in between. The CDR3 spans 16 residues. Germline V gene data show CDR1 as LNHDA and CDR2 as SQIVND (reference sequence). CDR3 sequence reads: CASSNIGDTPGETQYF. The CDR3 coding sequence is TGTGCCAGTAGTAACATCGGGGACACCCCTGGGGAGACCCAGTACTTC.

The chain joins TRBV27 to TRBJ2-7; TRBD2 agrees at 15 bases. In germline, CDR1 is MNHEY, CDR2 SMNVEV (reference sequence). Trimming at V came to 2 bases and at J to 4 bases, leaving 12 bases not matched to a gene. The CDR3 is made up of 19 amino acids. The chain's CDR3 is CASSLTFTGTSGRSYEQYF. CDR3 DNA sequence: TGTGCCAGCAGTTTAACCTTTACCGGGACTAGCGGGAGGTCGTACGAGCAGTACTTC.

The chain combines TRBV18 with TRBJ1-4; the match to TRBD1 covers 7 bases. J lost 6 bases, V lost 0 bases, and 4 bases had no gene match. In germline, CDR1 is KGHSH, CDR2 LQKENI. This CDR3 is built from 15 residues. In DNA form, the CDR3 reads TGTGCCAGCTCACCACCGCGGCAGGGGGATGAAAAACTGTTTTTT. Its translation: CASSPPRQGDEKLFF.

This clone was seen a handful of times. The genes are TRBV6-1 and TRBJ2-1, with 9 bases aligning to TRBD2. Germline assignment: CDR1 MNHNS and CDR2 SASEGT. The V and J ends lost 4 bases and 0 bases, in that order; junction bases with no gene match: 4. The CDR3 consists of 16 residues. CDR3 residues: CASSVAGGFSYNEQFF. In DNA form, the CDR3 reads TGTGCCAGCAGTGTGGCGGGAGGGTTCTCCTACAATGAGCAGTTCTTC.

This chain uses TRBV5-6 with TRBJ2-5; weak D call: TRBD1 (5 bases). V was trimmed by 5 bases and J by 2 bases, leaving 13 bases between them. The germline gives CDR1 SGHDT, CDR2 YYEEEE. This CDR3 has 14 amino acids. CDR3 in amino acids: CASRWAGRQETQYF. DNA for the CDR3: TGTGCCAGCAGATGGGCAGGGCGGCAAGAGACCCAGTACTTC. Variable domain in full (rest from reference TRBV5-6 and TRBJ2-5): DAGVTQSPTHLIKTRGQQVTLRCSPKSGHDTVSWYQQALGQGPQFIFQYYEEEERQRGNFPDRFSGHQFPNYSSELNVNALLLGDSALYLCASRWAGRQETQYFGPGTRLLVL.

The chain combines TRBV29-1 with TRBJ2-7; 7 bases align to TRBD1. Germline CDR1 reads SQVTM; CDR2 reads ANQGSEA. This CDR3 has 14 amino acids. Trimming at V came to 0 bases and at J to 1 base, leaving 3 bases not matched to a gene. In DNA form, the CDR3 reads TGCAGCGTTGAAGATACAGGGGAATCCTACGAGCAGTACTTC. Its translation: CSVEDTGESYEQYF.

This sequence joins TRBV7-9 and TRBJ2-7; D call uncertain. In germline, CDR1 is SEHNR, CDR2 FQNEAQ (reference sequence). The CDR3 has 14 amino acids. Trimming removed 2 bases at V and 0 bases at J, with 8 bases between. The CDR3 here is CASSLSRSSYEQYF. The CDR3 DNA sequence: TGTGCCAGCAGCTTAAGCCGGAGCTCCTACGAGCAGTACTTC.

The V call is TRBV19, the J call TRBJ1-5; D perhaps matches TRBD1 (5 bases). Germline values: CDR1 LNHDA, CDR2 SQIVND (reference sequence). The CDR3 has 15 residues. Trimming removed 0 bases from V and 5 bases from J, with 11 bases in between. CDR3 region: CASSIEAGQDQPQHF. The CDR3 bases are TGTGCCAGTAGTATAGAGGCAGGGCAGGATCAGCCCCAGCATTTT.

About this clone itself: Other DNA sequences of this sample code for an identical CDR3. This chain links TRBV4-3 with TRBJ1-2; 8 nucleotides match TRBD1. Per the germline V gene, CDR1 is LGHNA and CDR2 is YSLEER. The CDR3 length is 17 residues. V dropped 1 base and J dropped 5; count of bases not matched to a gene: 12. CDR3 coding DNA: TGCGCCAGCAGCCAAGGTGGGGGACAGGCCGGGTGGTATGGCTACACCTTC. Amino acid sequence: CASSQGGGQAGWYGYTF.

V and J are TRBV27 and TRBJ1-1; TRBD1 matches 8 bases. The CDR3 is 12 amino acids. Germline lookup yields CDR1 MNHEY and CDR2 SMNVEV (reference sequence). The trim removed 5 bases at V and 11 bases at J, leaving 7 bases unmatched. This chain's CDR3 is CASSESTGDAFF. The CDR3 DNA sequence: TGTGCCAGCAGTGAATCGACAGGGGACGCTTTCTTT.

CDR3 coding DNA: TGTGCCACCAGCAAGGGGGTGAAAGAGACCCAGTACTTC. Encoded protein: CATSKGVKETQYF. This chain joins TRBV15 and TRBJ2-5, with D tentatively TRBD1 (6 bases). Trimming cost V 4 bases and J 3 bases, with 9 bases left between them. The CDR3 is made up of 13 amino acids. Germline V lookup: CDR1 LNHNV, CDR2 YYDKDF (reference sequence).

In its sample, this clone was seen a few times. The chain carries TRBV28 and TRBJ1-4; no firm D call. The germline V gene encodes CDR1 MDHEN and CDR2 SYDVKM. The CDR3 runs 15 residues. The V gene lost 6 bases and the J gene lost 3 bases, with 14 bases spanning the gap. Here the CDR3 DNA reads TGTGCCAGCAGCCCCGGAGTCCTATCTAATGAAAAACTGTTTTTT. Translation: CASSPGVLSNEKLFF.

The chain has TRBV19 and TRBJ1-1; maybe TRBD1 (6 bases). This CDR3 comprises 15 residues. Germline CDR1 reads LNHDA; CDR2 reads SQIVND (reference sequence). The ends were cut back, 4 bases at V and 6 bases at J, with 18 bases in the middle. Here the CDR3 DNA reads TGTGCCAGTAGTAGATTACAGGGTTCGGTTCCTGAAGCTTTCTTT. As protein: CASSRLQGSVPEAFF.

J is TRBJ2-7 and V is TRBV18, with TRBD2 matching 7 bases. The ends lost 0 bases at V and 0 bases at J; junction bases unmatched: 2. Germline V gene data show CDR1 as KGHSH and CDR2 as LQKENI. The CDR3 covers 15 residues. CDR3 nucleotides: TGTGCCAGCTCACCACCCACTAGCGTCTCCTACGAGCAGTACTTC. It encodes CASSPPTSVSYEQYF.

This chain joins TRBV5-1 and TRBJ2-7; 13 nucleotides agree with TRBD2. The length of the CDR3 is 15 residues. With 1 base clipped from V and 6 bases from J, the junction kept 4 bases outside the gene matches. From germline, CDR1 is SGHRS and CDR2 YFSETQ. CDR3 protein: CASSLWTSGSLEQYF. Here the CDR3 DNA reads TGCGCCAGCAGCTTGTGGACTAGCGGGAGTCTCGAGCAGTACTTC.